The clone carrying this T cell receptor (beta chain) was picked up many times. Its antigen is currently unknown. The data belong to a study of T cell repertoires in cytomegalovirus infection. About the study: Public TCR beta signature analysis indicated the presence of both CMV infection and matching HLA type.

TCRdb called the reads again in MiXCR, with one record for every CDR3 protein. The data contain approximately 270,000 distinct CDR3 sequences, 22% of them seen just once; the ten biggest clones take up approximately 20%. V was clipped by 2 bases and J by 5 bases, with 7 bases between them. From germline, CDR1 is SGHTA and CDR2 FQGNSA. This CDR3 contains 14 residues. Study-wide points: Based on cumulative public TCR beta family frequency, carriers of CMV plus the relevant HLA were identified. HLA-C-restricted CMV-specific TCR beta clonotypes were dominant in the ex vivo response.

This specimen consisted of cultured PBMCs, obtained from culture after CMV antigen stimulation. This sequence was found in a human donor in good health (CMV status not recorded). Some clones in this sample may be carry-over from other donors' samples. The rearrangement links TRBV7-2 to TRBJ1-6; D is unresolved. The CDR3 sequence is CASSLWKDNSPLHF. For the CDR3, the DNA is TGTGCCAGCAGCTTATGGAAAGATAATTCACCCCTCCACTTT.